This TCR beta chain appears in the sequencing data of a study of neurological immune-mediated disorders (dated by TCRdb to between 2017 and 2020). About the study as a whole: Among the approximately 34 multiple sclerosis patients, relapsing-remitting MS accounted for about 31 and secondary progressive MS accounted for 3. Peripheral blood TCR-beta repertoires from patients with HTLV-I-associated myelopathy (HAM/TSP), patients with multiple sclerosis, and healthy controls were compared in the study using UMI-based sequencing. Alongside PBMC samples, the set of more than 80 TCR-beta libraries contained longitudinal samples, technical triplicates, and paired CD4+ and CD8+ T-cell subsets that had been sorted. The cohort included 60 to 70 subjects: approximately 14 with HAM/TSP, about 34 with multiple sclerosis, and approximately 20 healthy controls.

In this sample, this clonotype turned up many times. What this receptor recognizes is not known. Qualities for individual bases were not recorded, and no much larger clone is one base off. Libraries from unsorted PBMCs were made from 2 million PBMCs kept in RNAlater at -80 degrees C until RNA extraction. The multiple sclerosis patients were enrolled in a US clinical protocol that evaluated disease progression with magnetic resonance imaging. Peripheral blood was subjected to Ficoll-Hypaque density gradient centrifugation to isolate PBMCs, which were then cryopreserved in liquid nitrogen. Paper-wide results and their limitations: TCR clonal expansion was highest in HAM/TSP patients and lowest in MS patients, with MS patients falling below even healthy controls. No identical CDR3 amino acid sequences were found to be shared among expanded clones across subjects, suggesting that TCR-beta repertoires were private in all groups. In phylogenetic analysis, the repertoires of 18 of 34 MS patients grouped into a cluster of related CDR3 sequences, which suggests a possible signature at the repertoire level. The MS cluster showed no association with clinical or MRI features, and the authors stated that larger cohorts are needed.

To synthesize cDNA, template-switch 5'RACE was performed with a primer carrying a 10-nucleotide random unique molecular identifier so that each TCR transcript was tagged. Each sequencing run produced over 180 million TCR-beta sequences covering 15-18 subjects. Total RNA was extracted with the RNeasy kit. Using the KAPA Real-time Library Amplification kit, TCR-beta VDJ regions were amplified with primers for the TCR constant region and the 5'RACE anchor. A first PCR added sample indexes and Illumina adaptors, after which a second PCR increased the library yield. The roughly 650 bp TCR product was size-selected on a 2% E-gel SizeSelection system after Ampure bead purification. Library quality was checked on a Bioanalyzer, concentration was measured with Qubit, and libraries were quantified with the Kapa Library Quantification kit before pooling. An Illumina HiSeq 2500 was used to sequence the libraries paired-end at 2 x 150 bp. To increase sequence diversity, roughly 24-32% phiX was spiked into each library pool. The published analysis was carried out like this. The quality-filtered reads were processed with the UMI-based MiGEC pipeline, whose error correction step removed more than 90% of the raw TCR sequences. VDJ genes were aligned to IMGT germline references, and each clonotype was defined by a unique CDR3 amino acid sequence together with V-J genes. VDJtools evaluated clonal expansion, Shannon diversity and CDR3 relatedness (CalcPairwiseDistances, ClusterSamples); CLCbio workbench built phylogenetic trees. A clone was classed as expanded if it had 8 or more unique UMIs, a cutoff based on coefficient-of-variation modelling across technical triplicates. The public reads were reanalyzed by TCRdb: fastp trimming at Q25, MiXCR alignment, in-frame beta chains only. Merged by CDR3 protein, the rows form single entries marked with the most common genes and DNA. The V and J calls reflect TCRdb's pipeline rather than the authors' work. This sample comprises tens of thousands of distinct CDR3 sequences, approximately 5% of them detected only once. 2.2% of the sample comes from the top ten.

Per the germline V gene (reference sequence), MNHNY is the CDR1 and SVGAGI is the CDR2. Including cysteine and phenylalanine, the CDR3 has 14 amino acids. Kept here is only the CDR3 DNA, which spans 42 bases and is read in frame from base 1. The junction shows trimming of 7 bases on V and 4 bases on J, plus 14 bases between the germline ends. In this chain, TRBV6-6 is recombined with TRBJ1-5; too little of a D gene remains to name it. The clonotype comes from a woman aged 25 to 45 with multiple sclerosis. The sequencing input was PBMCs. The nucleotide sequence is TGTGCCAGCACTTCTTACGGGGATAATCAGCCCCAGCATTTT. The translation is CASTSYGDNQPQHF.